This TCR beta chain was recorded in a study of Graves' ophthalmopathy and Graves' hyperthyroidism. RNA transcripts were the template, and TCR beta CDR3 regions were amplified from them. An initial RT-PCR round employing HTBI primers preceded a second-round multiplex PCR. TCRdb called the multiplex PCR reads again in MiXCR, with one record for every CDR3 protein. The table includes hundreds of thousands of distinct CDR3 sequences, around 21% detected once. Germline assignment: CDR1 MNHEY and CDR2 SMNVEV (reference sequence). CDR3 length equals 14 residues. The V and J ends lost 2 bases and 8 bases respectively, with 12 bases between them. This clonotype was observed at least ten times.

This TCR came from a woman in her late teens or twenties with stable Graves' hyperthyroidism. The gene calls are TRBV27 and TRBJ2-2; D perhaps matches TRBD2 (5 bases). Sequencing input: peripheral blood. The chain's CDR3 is CASSLQPSRGELFF. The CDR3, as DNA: TGTGCCAGCAGTTTACAGCCTAGCAGAGGGGAGCTGTTTTTT.